The present entry profiles one T cell receptor beta chain with its context. Data came from immunoSEQ multiplex PCR; TCRdb stores just in-frame clones and leaves some out. The table lists some 220,000 clones, approximately 87% of them singletons. The data were obtained in a study of blood T cell repertoires in COVID-19. Trimming removed 2 bases from V and 3 bases from J, with 11 bases in between. The CDR3 spans 14 residues. Germline CDR1 SGHRS, CDR2 YFSETQ. The TCR originated in a woman in her fifties or sixties in a cohort exposed to, infected with or recovered from COVID-19 (not recorded which). Material for sequencing was PBMCs or T cells enriched from blood (not recorded which). The chain recombines TRBV5-1 with TRBJ2-5; tentatively, D is TRBD1 (5 bases). The CDR3 DNA follows: TGCGCCAGCAGCTTTAGTCAGGGTAAAGAGACCCAGTACTTC. It specifies CASSFSQGKETQYF.